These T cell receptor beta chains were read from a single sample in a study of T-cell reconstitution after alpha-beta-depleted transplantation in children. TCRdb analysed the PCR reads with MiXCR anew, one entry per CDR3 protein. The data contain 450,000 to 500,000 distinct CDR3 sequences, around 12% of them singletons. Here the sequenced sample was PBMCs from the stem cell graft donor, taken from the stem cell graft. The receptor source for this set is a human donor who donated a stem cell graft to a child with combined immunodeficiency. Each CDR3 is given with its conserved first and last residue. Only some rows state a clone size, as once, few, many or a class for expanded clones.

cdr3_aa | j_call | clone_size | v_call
CASSTTGSNQPQHF | TRBJ1-5 | few | TRBV7-2
CASSGGLNTGELFF | TRBJ2-2 | NA | TRBV6-2/TRBV6-3
CASSLAGVSVPPDTQYF | TRBJ2-3 | few | TRBV7-2
CASSHPTGGPDTQYF | TRBJ2-3 | NA | TRBV7-2
CAITDRAADGYTF | TRBJ1-2 | NA | TRBV10-3
CASSYSTILDRESYEQYF | TRBJ2-7 | NA | TRBV6-2/TRBV6-3
CASTKDRVVTDTQYF | TRBJ2-3 | NA | TRBV7-2
CASSANVNEQFF | TRBJ2-1 | few | TRBV7-2
CSARGSRDSYNEQFF | TRBJ2-1 | NA | TRBV20-1
CASSEASTAGNQPQHF | TRBJ1-5 | few | TRBV6-1
CASSLGLATDEQFF | TRBJ2-1 | NA | TRBV18
CAISDLWRGGSTSTDTQYF | TRBJ2-3 | few | TRBV10-3